The clone carrying this T cell receptor beta chain showed up just once. What it binds is not known. Given a much more abundant clone one base away, this may be a read error. Produced via immunoSEQ multiplex PCR; TCRdb's table is partial and in-frame only. The table lists around 82,000 clones, roughly 89% of them singletons. This sample was taken from a study of identifying expanded T cells in peripheral blood. The study's findings and limits: Roughly 2-week clone count variance significantly increased as total template count grew.

Trimming cost V 5 bases and J 5 bases, with 16 bases left between them. The CDR3 extends over 15 amino acids. Germline-derived CDR1 and CDR2 are MNHEY and SMNVEV (reference sequence). V and J are TRBV27 and TRBJ2-4, with a weak D call TRBD2 (6 bases). The receptor was isolated from a person aged 18 to 75 in good health. Sequencing was carried out using blood. The CDR3 DNA sequence: TGTGCCAGCAGTCAAGCGGGCGGGGTTCAAAACATTCAGTACTTC. Protein product: CASSQAGGVQNIQYF.